This T cell receptor (beta chain) was obtained from a study of shared clonotypes between healthy human individuals. Naive CD8 cells, CD45RO-negative and positively selected for CCR7, excluded terminally differentiated effector memory CD45RA+ cells. Trimming removed 4 bases from V and 5 bases from J; junction bases left unmatched: 4. Looked up from germline, CDR1 is SGHDT and CDR2 is YYEEEE. There are 13 residues in the CDR3. Produced via immunoSEQ multiplex PCR; TCRdb's table is partial and in-frame only. The sample includes around 2,000,000 clones, about 92% seen only once; the top ten take under 2%.

This sequence was found in a man in his late teens or twenties in good health. Some clones in this sample may be carry-over from other donors' samples. The chain carries TRBV5-6 and TRBJ2-5; TRBD1 agrees at 8 bases. The sequencing sample was made of naive CD8+ T cells from PBMCs. CDR3 DNA: TGTGCCAGCAGCCCTCAGGGGGCGGAGACCCAGTACTTC. Translated: CASSPQGAETQYF.